The T cell receptor beta chain under discussion was sequenced for a study of T cell changes during pregnancy in multiple sclerosis (dated by TCRdb to the late 2010s). Some background on the complete study: The study examined how the T cell repertoire changed over the course of pregnancy in women with multiple sclerosis.

As encoded in the germline V gene (reference sequence), CDR1 is LNHDA while CDR2 is SQIVND. Including the terminal cysteine and phenylalanine, the CDR3 comprises 14 residues. The sequence is cut down to CDR3 DNA, 42 bases in frame from base 1. Deletion took 3 bases off V and 4 bases off J, with a span of 12 bases between the germline ends. The method behind the library was the immunoSEQ multiplex PCR assay. Not all clones reach the TCRdb copy of this immuneACCESS table, which keeps in-frame sequences only. Checked studies attribute under half of the gap to unresolved V genes and leave the rest unexplained. Recorded for this sample are 95,000 to 150,000 clones; roughly 92% of them occurred a single time. The ten top clones hold 6.2% of the sample. Points on this clone: The antigen it binds to is not known. No much larger clone exists at a distance of one base, and base qualities are not known.

This sequence was found in a female donor with multiple sclerosis, enrolled in a pregnancy study. The starting material was peripheral blood, obtained before pregnancy. The V gene is TRBV19 and the J gene is TRBJ1-1; the D segment cannot be called with confidence. The CDR3 loop reads CASSIRGFSTEAFF. The nucleotides read TGTGCCAGTAGTATTCGGGGATTCAGCACTGAAGCTTTCTTT.